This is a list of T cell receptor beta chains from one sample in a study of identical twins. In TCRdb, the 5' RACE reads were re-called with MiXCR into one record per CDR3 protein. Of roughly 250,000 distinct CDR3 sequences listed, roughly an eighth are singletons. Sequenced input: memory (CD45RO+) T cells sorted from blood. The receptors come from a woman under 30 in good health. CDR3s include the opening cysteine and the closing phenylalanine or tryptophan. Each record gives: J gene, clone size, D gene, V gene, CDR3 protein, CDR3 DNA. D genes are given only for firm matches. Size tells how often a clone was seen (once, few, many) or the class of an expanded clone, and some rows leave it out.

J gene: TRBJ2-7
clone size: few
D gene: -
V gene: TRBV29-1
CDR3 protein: CSVVTGRGSYEQYF
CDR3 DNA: TGCAGCGTGGTTACAGGGAGGGGGTCCTACGAGCAGTACTTC

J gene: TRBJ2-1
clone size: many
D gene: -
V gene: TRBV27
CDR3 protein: CASSLYGQRLSYNEQFF
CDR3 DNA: TGTGCCAGCAGTTTATATGGGCAGCGCCTCTCCTACAATGAGCAGTTCTTC

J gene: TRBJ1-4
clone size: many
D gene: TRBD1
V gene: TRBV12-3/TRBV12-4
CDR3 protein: CASTPRRGLSEKLFF
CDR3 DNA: TGTGCCAGCACCCCTCGGAGGGGGCTTAGTGAAAAACTGTTTTTT

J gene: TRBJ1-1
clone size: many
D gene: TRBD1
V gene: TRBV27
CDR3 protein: CASSPWTGEAEAFF
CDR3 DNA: TGTGCCAGCAGTCCGTGGACAGGGGAGGCTGAAGCTTTCTTT

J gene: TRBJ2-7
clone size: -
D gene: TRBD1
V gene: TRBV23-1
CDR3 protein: CASSPPRGSLSYEQYF
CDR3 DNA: TGCGCCAGCAGTCCGCCCAGGGGGTCCCTCTCCTACGAGCAGTACTTC

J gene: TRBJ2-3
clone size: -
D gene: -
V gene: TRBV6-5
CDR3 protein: CASSYSGLHTDTQYF
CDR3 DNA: TGTGCCAGCAGTTACTCGGGACTTCACACAGATACGCAGTATTTT

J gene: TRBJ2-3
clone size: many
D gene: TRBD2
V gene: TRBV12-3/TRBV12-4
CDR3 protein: CASSPGGGGASDTQYF
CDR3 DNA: TGTGCCAGCAGTCCGGGCGGCGGGGGGGCCTCAGATACGCAGTATTTT

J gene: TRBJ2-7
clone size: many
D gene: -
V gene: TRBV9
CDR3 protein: CASSVGGGFYEQYF
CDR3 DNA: TGTGCCAGCAGCGTAGGAGGGGGGTTCTACGAGCAGTACTTC

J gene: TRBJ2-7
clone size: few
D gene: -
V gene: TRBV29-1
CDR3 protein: CSVGVDEQYF
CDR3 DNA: TGCAGCGTGGGGGTAGACGAGCAGTACTTC

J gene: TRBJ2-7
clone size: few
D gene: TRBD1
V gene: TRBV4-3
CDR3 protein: CASSVRTGDEQYF
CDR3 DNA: TGCGCCAGCAGCGTAAGGACAGGAGACGAGCAGTACTTC

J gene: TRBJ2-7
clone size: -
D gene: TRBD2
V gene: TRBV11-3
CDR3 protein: CASSPRTSGAYEQYF
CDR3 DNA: TGTGCCAGCAGCCCGAGGACTAGCGGAGCCTACGAGCAGTACTTC

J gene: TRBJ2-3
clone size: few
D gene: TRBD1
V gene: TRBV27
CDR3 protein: CASRPTGQGLTDTQYF
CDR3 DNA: TGTGCCAGCAGACCTACCGGACAGGGCCTAACAGATACGCAGTATTTT

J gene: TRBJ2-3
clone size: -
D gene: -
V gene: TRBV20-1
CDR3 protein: CSAEHRTDTQYF
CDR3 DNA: TGCAGTGCGGAACACCGCACAGATACGCAGTATTTT

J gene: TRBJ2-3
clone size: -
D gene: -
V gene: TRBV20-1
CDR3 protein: CSARYIRGTQYF
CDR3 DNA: TGCAGTGCTAGATACATCCGTGGTACGCAGTATTTT

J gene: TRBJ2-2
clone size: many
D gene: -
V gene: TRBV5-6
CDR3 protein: CASSLQGINTGELFF
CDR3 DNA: TGTGCCAGCAGCTTGCAGGGAATCAACACCGGGGAGCTGTTTTTT

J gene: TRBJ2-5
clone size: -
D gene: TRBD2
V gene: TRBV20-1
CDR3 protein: CSARPGGGQETQYF
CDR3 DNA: TGCAGTGCTAGACCGGGGGGGGGCCAAGAGACCCAGTACTTC

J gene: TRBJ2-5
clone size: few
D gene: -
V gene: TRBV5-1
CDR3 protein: CASRGSSAQETQYF
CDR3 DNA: TGCGCCAGCAGGGGGTCCAGTGCCCAAGAGACCCAGTACTTC

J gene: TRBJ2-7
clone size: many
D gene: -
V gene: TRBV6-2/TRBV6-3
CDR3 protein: CASIRGGSSYEQYF
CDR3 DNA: TGTGCCAGCATCCGTGGCGGCTCCTCCTACGAGCAGTACTTC

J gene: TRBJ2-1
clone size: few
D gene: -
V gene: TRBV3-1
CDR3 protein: CASRRRDADRNEQFF
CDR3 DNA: TGTGCCAGCAGACGCCGGGATGCCGATAGGAATGAGCAGTTCTTC

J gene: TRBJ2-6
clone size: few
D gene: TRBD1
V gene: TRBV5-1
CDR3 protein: CASRTGTGYSGANVLTF
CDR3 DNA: TGCGCCAGCAGGACCGGGACAGGGTACTCTGGGGCCAACGTCCTGACTTTC

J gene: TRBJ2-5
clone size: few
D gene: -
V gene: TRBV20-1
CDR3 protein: CSARERGGETQYF
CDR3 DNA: TGCAGTGCTAGGGAAAGGGGGGGAGAGACCCAGTACTTC

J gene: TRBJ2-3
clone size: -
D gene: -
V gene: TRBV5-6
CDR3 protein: CASSLGLGRGTDTQYF
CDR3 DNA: TGTGCCAGCAGCTTGGGATTGGGGCGAGGCACAGATACGCAGTATTTT

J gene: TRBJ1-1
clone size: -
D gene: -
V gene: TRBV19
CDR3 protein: CASSRDTGGDTEAFF
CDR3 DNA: TGTGCCAGTTCCCGCGATACGGGGGGGGACACTGAAGCTTTCTTT

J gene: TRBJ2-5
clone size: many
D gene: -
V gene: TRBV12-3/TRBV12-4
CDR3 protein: CASTKVGETQYF
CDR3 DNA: TGTGCCAGCACCAAAGTCGGGGAGACCCAGTACTTC

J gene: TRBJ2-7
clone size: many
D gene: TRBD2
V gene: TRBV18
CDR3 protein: CASSPTSGGSYEQYF
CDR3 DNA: TGTGCCAGCTCACCGACTAGCGGTGGTTCCTACGAGCAGTACTTC

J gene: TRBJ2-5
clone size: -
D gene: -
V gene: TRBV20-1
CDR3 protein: CSAPKTGAGPQETQYF
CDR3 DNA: TGCAGTGCTCCGAAGACAGGAGCTGGCCCTCAAGAGACCCAGTACTTC

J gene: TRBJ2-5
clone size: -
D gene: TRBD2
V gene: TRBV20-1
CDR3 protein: CSARRAGVDETQYF
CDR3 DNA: TGCAGTGCTAGACGAGCGGGAGTGGACGAGACCCAGTACTTC

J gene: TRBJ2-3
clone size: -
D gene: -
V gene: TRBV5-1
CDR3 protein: CASSTGTGTDTQYF
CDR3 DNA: TGCGCCAGCAGCACGGGGACCGGCACAGATACGCAGTATTTT

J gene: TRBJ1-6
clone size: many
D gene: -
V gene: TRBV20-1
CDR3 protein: CSAKVSEGTPLHF
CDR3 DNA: TGCAGTGCCAAGGTGTCGGAAGGGACACCCCTCCACTTT

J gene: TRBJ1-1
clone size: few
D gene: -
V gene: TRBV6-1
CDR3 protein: CATVGGVTEAFF
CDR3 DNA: TGTGCCACTGTCGGAGGGGTAACTGAAGCTTTCTTT

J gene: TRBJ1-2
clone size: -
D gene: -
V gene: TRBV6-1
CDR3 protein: CASSPLTTNYGYTF
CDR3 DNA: TGTGCCAGCAGCCCCCTTACAACAAACTATGGCTACACCTTC

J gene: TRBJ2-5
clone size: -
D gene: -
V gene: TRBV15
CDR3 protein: CATSSVLGFGETQYF
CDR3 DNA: TGTGCCACCAGCAGTGTACTAGGGTTCGGGGAGACCCAGTACTTC

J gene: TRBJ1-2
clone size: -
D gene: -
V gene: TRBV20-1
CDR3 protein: CSARGGRAYYGYTF
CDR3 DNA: TGCAGTGCTAGGGGAGGCAGGGCCTACTATGGCTACACCTTC

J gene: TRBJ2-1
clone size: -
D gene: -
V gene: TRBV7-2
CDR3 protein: CASSSERLVDEQFF
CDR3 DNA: TGTGCCAGCAGCTCCGAGAGACTCGTCGATGAGCAGTTCTTC

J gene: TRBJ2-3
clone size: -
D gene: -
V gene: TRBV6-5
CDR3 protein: CASKAGTTQYF
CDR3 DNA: TGTGCCAGCAAGGCGGGGACTACGCAGTATTTT

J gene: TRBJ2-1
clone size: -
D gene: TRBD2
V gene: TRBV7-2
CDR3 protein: CATSLVGTSGRDEQFF
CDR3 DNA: TGTGCCACCAGCTTAGTAGGGACTAGCGGGAGGGATGAGCAGTTCTTC

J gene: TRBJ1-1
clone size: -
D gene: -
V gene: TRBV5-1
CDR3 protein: CASSLDFGGKAFF
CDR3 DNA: TGCGCCAGCAGCTTGGATTTTGGGGGAAAAGCTTTCTTT

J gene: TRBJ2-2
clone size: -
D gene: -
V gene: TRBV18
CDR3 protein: CASSPKTDRGELFF
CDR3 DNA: TGTGCCAGCTCACCCAAGACAGACCGCGGGGAGCTGTTTTTT

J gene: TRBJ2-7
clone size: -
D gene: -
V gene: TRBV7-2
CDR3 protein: CASSLEKYEQYF
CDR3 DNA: TGTGCCAGCAGCTTAGAAAAGTACGAGCAGTACTTC

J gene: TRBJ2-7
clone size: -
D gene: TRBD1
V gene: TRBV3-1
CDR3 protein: CASRNRGLTEQYF
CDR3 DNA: TGTGCCAGCAGGAACAGGGGTCTGACCGAGCAGTACTTC

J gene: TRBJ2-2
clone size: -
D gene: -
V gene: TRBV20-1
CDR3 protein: CSALQGNTGELFF
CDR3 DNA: TGCAGTGCGTTACAGGGGAACACCGGGGAGCTGTTTTTT

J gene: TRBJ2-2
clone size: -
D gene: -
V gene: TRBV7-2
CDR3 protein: CASSSSSRNTGELFF
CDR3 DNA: TGTGCCAGCAGCTCGAGTAGCCGGAACACCGGGGAGCTGTTTTTT

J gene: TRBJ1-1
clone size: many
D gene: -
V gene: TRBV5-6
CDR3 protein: CASSRRGVVAEAFF
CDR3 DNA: TGTGCCAGCAGCCGAAGGGGAGTAGTTGCTGAAGCTTTCTTT

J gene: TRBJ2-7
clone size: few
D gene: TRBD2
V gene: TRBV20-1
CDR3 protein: CSARYSGGARGEQYF
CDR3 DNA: TGCAGTGCTAGATATAGCGGGGGGGCCCGTGGCGAGCAGTACTTC

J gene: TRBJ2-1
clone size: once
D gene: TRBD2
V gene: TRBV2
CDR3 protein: CASSEPSGGVGEQFF
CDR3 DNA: TGTGCCAGCAGTGAGCCTAGCGGGGGAGTGGGTGAGCAGTTCTTC

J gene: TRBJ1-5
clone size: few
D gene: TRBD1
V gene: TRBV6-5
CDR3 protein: CASSYDRDGQPQHF
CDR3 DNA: TGTGCCAGCAGTTATGACAGGGATGGCCAGCCCCAGCATTTT

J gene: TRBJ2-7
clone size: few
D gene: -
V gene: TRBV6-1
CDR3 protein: CASSEQPGGFGYEQYF
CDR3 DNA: TGTGCCAGCAGTGAACAACCGGGTGGTTTTGGGTACGAGCAGTACTTC

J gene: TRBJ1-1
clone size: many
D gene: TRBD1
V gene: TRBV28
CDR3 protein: CASSFWAGGMNTEAFF
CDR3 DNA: TGTGCCAGCAGTTTTTGGGCAGGGGGGATGAACACTGAAGCTTTCTTT

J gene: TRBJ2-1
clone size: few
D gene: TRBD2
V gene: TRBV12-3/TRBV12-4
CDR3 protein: CASTFLGGTFNEQFF
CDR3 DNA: TGTGCCAGCACTTTCTTGGGGGGGACGTTCAATGAGCAGTTCTTC

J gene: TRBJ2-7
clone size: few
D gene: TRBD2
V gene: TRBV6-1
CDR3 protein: CASTKGLAGTYEQYF
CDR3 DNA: TGTGCCAGCACCAAGGGACTAGCGGGAACCTACGAGCAGTACTTC

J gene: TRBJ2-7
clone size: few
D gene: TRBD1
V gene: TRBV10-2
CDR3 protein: CASRGTGGYEQYF
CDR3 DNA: TGCGCCAGCAGGGGGACAGGGGGGTACGAGCAGTACTTC

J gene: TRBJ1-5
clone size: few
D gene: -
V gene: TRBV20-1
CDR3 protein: CSAPQGANQPQHF
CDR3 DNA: TGCAGTGCTCCACAGGGTGCAAATCAGCCCCAGCATTTT

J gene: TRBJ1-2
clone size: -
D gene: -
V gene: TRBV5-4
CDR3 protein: CASGRGTGYTF
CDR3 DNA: TGTGCCAGCGGGAGGGGGACAGGCTACACCTTC

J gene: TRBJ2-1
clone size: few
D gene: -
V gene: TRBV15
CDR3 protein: CATSRASGFSYNEQFF
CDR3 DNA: TGTGCCACCAGCAGAGCCTCGGGATTCTCCTACAATGAGCAGTTCTTC